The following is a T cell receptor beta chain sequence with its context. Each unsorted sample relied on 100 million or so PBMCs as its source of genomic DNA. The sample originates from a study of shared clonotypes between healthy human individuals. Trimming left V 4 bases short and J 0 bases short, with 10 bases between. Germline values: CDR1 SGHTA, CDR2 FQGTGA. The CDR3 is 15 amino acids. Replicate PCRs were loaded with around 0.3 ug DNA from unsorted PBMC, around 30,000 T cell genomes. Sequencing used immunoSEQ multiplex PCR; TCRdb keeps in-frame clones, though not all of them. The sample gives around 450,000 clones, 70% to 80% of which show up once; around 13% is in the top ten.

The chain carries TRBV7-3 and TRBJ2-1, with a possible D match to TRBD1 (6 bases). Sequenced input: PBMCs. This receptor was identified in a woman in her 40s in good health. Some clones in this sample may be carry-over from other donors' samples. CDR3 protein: CASSYTGSSYNEQFF. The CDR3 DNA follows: TGTGCCAGCAGCTACACAGGGAGCTCCTACAATGAGCAGTTCTTC.